These 12 T cell receptor beta chains were all obtained from the same sample, sequenced in a study of neoadjuvant anti-PD-1 for oral cavity cancer (dated by TCRdb to about 2021). The time point label, read with the paper, signifies: before neoadjuvant nivolumab. Libraries were prepared through the immunoSEQ multiplex PCR assay. TCRdb obtained this table from immuneACCESS and retained in-frame rearrangements with V and J assigned. These tables miss some clones; where compared with another copy, unresolved V genes account for less than half of the shortfall, and the remainder is unexplained. The sample table lists tens of thousands of clones, more than 70% of them with a count of one. Together, the top ten hold roughly 3.5% of the sample. The sample here was PBMCs, taken before nivolumab (anti-PD-1) treatment. Receptor source: a person aged 35-79 years with oral cavity squamous cell carcinoma.

The rearrangement links TRBV11-2 to TRBJ2-7, with D unclear. The CDR3 consists of 17 residues. Per the germline V gene, CDR1 is SGHAT and CDR2 is FQNNGV. V gave up 2 bases and J gave up 0 bases, with 17 bases separating them. In DNA form, the CDR3 reads TGTGCCAGCAGCTTAATTGCGCGGTCGTTCAGCTCCTACGAGCAGTACTTC. This codes for CASSLIARSFSSYEQYF.

This chain uses TRBV10-2 with TRBJ2-7; the match to TRBD2 covers 13 bases. In germline, CDR1 is WSHSY, CDR2 SAAADI. The J segment lost 3 bases and the V segment lost 6 bases, leaving 8 bases of the junction unmatched. CDR3 length: 16 amino acids. CDR3 nucleotide sequence: TGCGCCAGCAGCGGTGGGACTAGCGGGATCGGCTACGAGCAGTACTTC. Residues: CASSGGTSGIGYEQYF.

This chain's CDR3 is CASLETGPNQPQHF. The DNA for the CDR3 is TGTGCCAGCTTGGAGACAGGGCCCAATCAGCCCCAGCATTTT. The V gene is TRBV28, the J gene TRBJ1-5; 7 nucleotides agree with TRBD1. After removal of 8 bases from V and 3 bases from J, the junction contained 7 bases not matched to a gene. The germline gives CDR1 MDHEN, CDR2 SYDVKM. The CDR3 sequence is 14 residues long.

This chain links TRBV5-1 with TRBJ2-3; the D gene is possibly TRBD2 (6 bases). Germline V gene lookup returns CDR1 SGHRS and CDR2 YFSETQ. There are 16 residues in the CDR3. V lost 5 bases to trimming and J lost 2 bases, with 18 bases between them. The chain's CDR3 is CASSPLAAGPTDTQYF. The CDR3 DNA sequence: TGCGCCAGCAGTCCCCTGGCTGCGGGGCCCACAGATACGCAGTATTTT.

The rearrangement joins TRBV4-1 to TRBJ2-2, with TRBD2 identical over 14 bases. The CDR3 extends over 16 amino acids. V trimming: 6 bases; J trimming: 7 bases; junction bases outside the gene matches: 7. Germline-derived CDR1 and CDR2 are MGHRA and YSYEKL. CDR3 residues: CASRGGLAGVFGELFF. In nucleotides, the CDR3 is TGCGCCAGCAGGGGGGGACTAGCGGGAGTTTTCGGGGAGCTGTTTTTT.

The chain has TRBV10-1 and TRBJ2-1, with 9 bases aligning to TRBD2. V lost 6 bases and J lost 4; bases outside the gene matches: 4. The CDR3 sequence is 14 residues long. Germline loops: CDR1 WNHNN, CDR2 SYGVQD (reference sequence). The CDR3 sequence is CASSLAGAYNEQFF. CDR3 bases: TGCGCCAGCAGCTTAGCGGGAGCGTACAATGAGCAGTTCTTC.

The CDR3: CASSGTGGVQPQHF. The CDR3, as DNA: TGTGCCAGCAGTGGGACAGGGGGCGTTCAGCCCCAGCATTTT. V and J are TRBV2 and TRBJ1-5; TRBD1 aligns across 11 bases. V lost 4 bases and J lost 6; bases outside the gene matches: 2. The CDR3 sequence is 14 residues long. In germline, CDR1 is SNHLY, CDR2 FYNNEI.

This chain connects TRBV5-8 to TRBJ2-5, with a possible D match to TRBD1 (8 bases). CDR1 is SGHTS and CDR2 is YDEGEE in the germline V gene. This CDR3 is built from 15 residues. V lost 4 bases to trimming and J lost 4 bases, with 17 bases between them. The CDR3 sequence is CASSRGQGGGETQYF. Written as DNA, the CDR3 is TGTGCCAGCAGCCGTGGACAGGGCGGGGGAGAGACCCAGTACTTC. The full variable domain, with the rest looked up from reference TRBV5-8 and TRBJ2-5, is EAGVTQSPTHLIKTRGQQATLRCSPISGHTSVYWYQQALGLGLQFLLWYDEGEERNRGNFPPRFSGRQFPNYSSELNVNALELEDSALYLCASSRGQGGGETQYFGPGTRLLVL.

The chain carries TRBV6-5 and TRBJ1-1, with D hard to call. The V gene lost 0 bases and the J gene lost 8 bases, with 10 bases spanning the gap. CDR1 is MNHEY, CDR2 SVGAGI, per germline. This CDR3 contains 13 residues. The CDR3: CASSYSRQSEAFF. The CDR3 DNA reads as TGTGCCAGCAGTTACTCACGGCAGAGCGAAGCTTTCTTT.

J is TRBJ2-7 and V is TRBV29-1, with 13 bases aligning to TRBD2. The CDR3 loop spans 14 amino acids. After removal of 4 bases from V and 3 bases from J, the junction contained 3 bases not matched to a gene. The germline gives CDR1 SQVTM, CDR2 ANQGSEA. CDR3: CSVARLAGGYEQYF. DNA for the CDR3: TGCAGCGTTGCACGACTAGCGGGGGGCTACGAGCAGTACTTC.

This chain links TRBV29-1 with TRBJ1-1; D is perhaps TRBD1 (5 bases). This CDR3 is built from 14 residues. Trimming shortened V by 5 bases and J by 0 bases, and 13 bases separated the two germline ends. CDR1 and CDR2 from the germline V gene are SQVTM and ANQGSEA. The CDR3 DNA reads as TGCAGCGTTTCCGGGGCATATATGAACACTGAAGCTTTCTTT. Translating it yields CSVSGAYMNTEAFF.

The V and J genes are TRBV29-1 and TRBJ1-1; D is perhaps TRBD1 (5 bases). The V end was cut by 6 bases, the J end by 6 bases, with 14 bases between. The CDR3 covers 12 residues. Germline lookup yields CDR1 SQVTM and CDR2 ANQGSEA. CDR3 protein: CSVSRGSAEAFF. In DNA form, the CDR3 reads TGCAGCGTGTCCCGGGGGTCCGCTGAAGCTTTCTTT.